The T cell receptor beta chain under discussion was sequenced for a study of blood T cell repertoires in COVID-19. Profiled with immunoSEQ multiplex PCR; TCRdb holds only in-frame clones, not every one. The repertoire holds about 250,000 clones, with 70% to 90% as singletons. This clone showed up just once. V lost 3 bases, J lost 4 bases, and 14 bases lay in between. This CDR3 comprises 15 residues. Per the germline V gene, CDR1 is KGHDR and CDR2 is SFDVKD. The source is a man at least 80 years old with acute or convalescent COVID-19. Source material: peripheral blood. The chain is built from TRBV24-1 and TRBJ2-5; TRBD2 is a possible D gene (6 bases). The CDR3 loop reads CATSDPRPGRETQYF. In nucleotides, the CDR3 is TGTGCCACCAGTGATCCTAGACCCGGGAGAGAGACCCAGTACTTC.